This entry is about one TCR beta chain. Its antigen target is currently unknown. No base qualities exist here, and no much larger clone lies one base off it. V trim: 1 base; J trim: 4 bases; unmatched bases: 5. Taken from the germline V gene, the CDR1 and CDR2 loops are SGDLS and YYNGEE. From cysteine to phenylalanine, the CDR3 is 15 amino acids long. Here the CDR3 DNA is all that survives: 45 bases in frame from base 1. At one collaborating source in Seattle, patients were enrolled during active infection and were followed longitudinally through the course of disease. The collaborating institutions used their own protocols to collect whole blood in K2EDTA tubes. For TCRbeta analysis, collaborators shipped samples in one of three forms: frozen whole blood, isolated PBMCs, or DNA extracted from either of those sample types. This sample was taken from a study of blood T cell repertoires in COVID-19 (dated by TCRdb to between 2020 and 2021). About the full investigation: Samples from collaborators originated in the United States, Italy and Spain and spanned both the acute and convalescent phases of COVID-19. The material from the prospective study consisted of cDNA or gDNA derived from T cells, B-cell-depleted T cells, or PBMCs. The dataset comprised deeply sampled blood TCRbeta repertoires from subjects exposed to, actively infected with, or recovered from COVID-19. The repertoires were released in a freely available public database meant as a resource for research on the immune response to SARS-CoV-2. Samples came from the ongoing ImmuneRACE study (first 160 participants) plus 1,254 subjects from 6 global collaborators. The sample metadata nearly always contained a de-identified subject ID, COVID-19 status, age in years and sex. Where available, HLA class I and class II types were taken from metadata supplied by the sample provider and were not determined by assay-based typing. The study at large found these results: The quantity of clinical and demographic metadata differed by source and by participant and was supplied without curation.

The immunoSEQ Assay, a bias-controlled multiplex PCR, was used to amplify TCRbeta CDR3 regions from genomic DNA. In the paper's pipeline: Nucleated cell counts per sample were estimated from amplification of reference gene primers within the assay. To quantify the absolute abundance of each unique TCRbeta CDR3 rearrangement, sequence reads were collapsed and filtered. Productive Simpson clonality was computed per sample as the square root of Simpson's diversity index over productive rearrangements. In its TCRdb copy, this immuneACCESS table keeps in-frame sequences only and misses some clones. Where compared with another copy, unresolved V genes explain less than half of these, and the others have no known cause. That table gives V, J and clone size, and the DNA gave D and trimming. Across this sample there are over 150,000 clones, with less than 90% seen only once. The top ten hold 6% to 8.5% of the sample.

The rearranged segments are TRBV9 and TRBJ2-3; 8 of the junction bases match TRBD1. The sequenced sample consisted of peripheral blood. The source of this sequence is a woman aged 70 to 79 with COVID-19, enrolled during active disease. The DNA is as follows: TGTGCCAGCAGCGTAACTCAGGGGGCCCCAGATACGCAGTATTTT. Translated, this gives CASSVTQGAPDTQYF.